These 20 T cell receptor beta chains were all obtained from the same sample, sequenced in a study of blood T cell repertoires in COVID-19. Only in-frame clones appear in the TCRdb table, and some are missing; sequencing was by immunoSEQ multiplex PCR. The table includes under 200,000 clones, 70% to 80% detected once. The sequenced sample consisted of peripheral blood. Receptors originate from a woman aged 60-75 years with COVID-19, enrolled during active disease.

The chain carries TRBV6-5 and TRBJ2-1; D is perhaps TRBD2 (5 bases). The CDR3 consists of 15 residues. CDR1 and CDR2 (germline): MNHEY, SVGAGI. The V and J ends lost 6 bases and 5 bases respectively, with 17 bases between them. This CDR3 reads CASSRDKAGDNEQFF. CDR3 DNA sequence: TGTGCCAGCAGCCGAGATAAAGCCGGGGACAATGAGCAGTTCTTC.

The V gene is TRBV7-2, the J gene TRBJ2-3, with 7 bases lining up with TRBD2. Germline V lookup: CDR1 SGHTA, CDR2 FQGNSA. Unmatched junction bases numbered 5, after V lost 3 bases and J lost 2 bases. The CDR3 is 15 amino acids. The DNA for the CDR3 is TGTGCCAGCAGCTTTGGGGGGGATTACACAGATACGCAGTATTTT. As protein: CASSFGGDYTDTQYF.

This sequence joins TRBV27 and TRBJ1-2, with TRBD1 identical over 12 bases. The CDR3 runs to 14 residues. The germline CDR1 and CDR2 sequences are MNHEY and SMNVEV (reference sequence). Trimming at V came to 6 bases and at J to 6 bases, leaving 5 bases not matched to a gene. CDR3 loop: CASRYRDRGHGYTF. The CDR3 DNA sequence: TGTGCCAGCAGATATAGGGACAGGGGGCATGGCTACACCTTC.

The chain employs TRBV10-3 and TRBJ2-7; 8 bases map to TRBD1. This CDR3 is built from 13 residues. J was trimmed by 2 bases and V by 10 bases; bases with no gene match: 7. CDR1 is ENHRY and CDR2 is SYGVKD in the germline V gene. Written as DNA, the CDR3 is TGTGCCACCAGGACAGGGCTCGCCTACGAGCAGTACTTC. The encoded protein is CATRTGLAYEQYF.

The chain recombines TRBV18 with TRBJ2-3, with 8 bases lining up with TRBD2. This CDR3 is 16 amino acids long. The junction had 5 bases not matched to a gene; V was cut back by 3 bases and J by 0 bases. Germline-derived CDR1 and CDR2 are KGHSH and LQKENI. In DNA form, the CDR3 reads TGTGCCAGCTCACCGACGGGGGGGCCAAGCACAGATACGCAGTATTTT. Translated, it gives CASSPTGGPSTDTQYF.

The chain is built from TRBV5-6 and TRBJ1-5; TRBD1 is a possible D gene (5 bases). Germline-derived CDR1 and CDR2 are SGHDT and YYEEEE. The CDR3 consists of 15 residues. V gave up 0 bases and J gave up 6 bases, with 13 bases separating them. The CDR3 DNA reads as TGTGCCAGCAGCTTGGTCCATCAGGGAGGTCAGCCCCAGCATTTT. It is translated as CASSLVHQGGQPQHF. The full variable domain, rest sourced from reference TRBV5-6 and TRBJ1-5, is DAGVTQSPTHLIKTRGQQVTLRCSPKSGHDTVSWYQQALGQGPQFIFQYYEEEERQRGNFPDRFSGHQFPNYSSELNVNALLLGDSALYLCASSLVHQGGQPQHFGDGTRLSIL.

In its sample, this clone was seen once. The chain joins TRBV21-1 to TRBJ2-3; the listed D gene, TRBD2, was not tested against the DNA. TRBV21-1 constitutes a pseudogene. The CDR3 totals 19 residues. The CDR3, as DNA: TGTGCCAGCATCCTACATAGCGGGGGGGCCGGGACACACACAGATACGCAGTATTTT. It codes for CASILHSGGAGTHTDTQYF.

The chain recombines TRBV3-1 (or the pseudogene TRBV3-2) with TRBJ2-7; D is perhaps TRBD1 (7 bases). The CDR3 length is 13 residues. Between the trimmed V and J ends, which lost 4 bases and 7 bases, there was a span of 14 bases. CDR1 is LGHDT, CDR2 YNNKEL, per germline (reference sequence). This CDR3 is CASSLGGAGEQYV. In nucleotides, the CDR3 is TGTGCCAGCAGCCTAGGGGGCGCGGGAGAGCAGTACGTC.

The chain links TRBV19 to TRBJ1-4; possible D gene TRBD1, 6 bases. The CDR3 contains 16 residues. Germline-derived CDR1 and CDR2 are LNHDA and SQIVND (reference sequence). The V and J ends lost 5 bases and 0 bases respectively, with 13 bases between them. CDR3 bases: TGTGCCAGTAGTCCCGCCGGGACAACAACTAATGAAAAACTGTTTTTT. It is translated as CASSPAGTTTNEKLFF.

The chain uses TRBV6-1 and TRBJ1-6, with D possibly being TRBD1 (6 bases). The CDR3 is made up of 14 amino acids. The V gene lost 1 base and the J gene lost 10 bases, with 11 bases spanning the gap. Germline V gene sequence: CDR1 MNHNS, CDR2 SASEGT. The CDR3 DNA is TGTGCCAGCAGTGAAGTTCTTGGGGGCTCACCCCTCCACTTT. This sequence encodes CASSEVLGGSPLHF.

This clone showed up just a few times. This chain connects TRBV4-1 to TRBJ2-3; possible D gene TRBD2, 7 bases. The ends were cut back, 0 bases at V and 4 bases at J, with 17 bases in the middle. The CDR3 spans 17 residues. Germline CDR1 MGHRA, CDR2 YSYEKL. The CDR3 nucleotides are TGCGCCAGCAGCCAAGATCCTCGGGGGGCGCAGGCAGATACGCAGTATTTT. Residues: CASSQDPRGAQADTQYF.

The CDR3 loop is CASSQDRINEKLFF. CDR3 nucleotides: TGTGCCAGCAGTCAGGACAGAATTAATGAAAAACTGTTTTTT. The rearrangement joins TRBV27 to TRBJ1-4, with a weak D call TRBD1 (6 bases). V was cut by 5 bases and J by 4 bases, with 11 bases left in between. The germline V gene encodes CDR1 MNHEY and CDR2 SMNVEV (reference sequence). The CDR3 is 14 residues long.

This chain connects TRBV7-3 to TRBJ2-1; tentatively, D is TRBD2 (5 bases). V was trimmed by 4 bases and J by 7 bases, leaving 14 bases between them. This CDR3 spans 14 amino acids. CDR1 and CDR2 from the germline V gene are SGHTA and FQGTGA. The CDR3 region is CASSSLGLANEQFF. The CDR3 DNA reads TGTGCCAGCAGCTCCCTAGGACTGGCTAATGAGCAGTTCTTC.

This sequence joins TRBV6-4 and TRBJ2-7; weak D call: TRBD1 (6 bases). Deletions cut 9 bases from V and 4 bases from J, with 22 bases between. CDR3 size: 15 residues. CDR1 is MRHNA and CDR2 is SNTAGT in the germline V gene. The CDR3 DNA reads TGTGCCAGAGAGGAACCCCCGGACAGTCGTTACGAGCAGTACGTC. As protein: CAREEPPDSRYEQYV.

This chain uses TRBV12-3 or TRBV12-4 with TRBJ1-4; D may be TRBD1 (5 bases). V was cut by 10 bases and J by 8 bases, with 14 bases left in between. The CDR3 length is 12 residues. CDR3: CATQGAAEKLFF. CDR3 coding DNA: TGTGCCACCCAAGGGGCCGCCGAAAAACTGTTTTTT.

V and J are TRBV28 and TRBJ2-5; TRBD1 matches 10 bases. There are 13 residues in the CDR3. With 8 bases clipped from V and 1 base from J, the junction kept 1 base outside the gene matches. CDR1 is MDHEN and CDR2 is SYDVKM in the germline V gene. DNA for the CDR3: TGTGCCAGCGGGACAGGGGCCCAAGAGACCCAGTACTTC. This gives the protein CASGTGAQETQYF.

The chain joins TRBV7-9 to TRBJ2-7, with a weak D call TRBD2 (6 bases). The CDR3 has 16 amino acids. The V gene's germline CDR1 is SEHNR and CDR2 FQNEAQ (reference sequence). V was clipped by 5 bases and J by 4 bases, with 21 bases between them. The CDR3 region is CASSRSGSGGSYEQYF. CDR3 in DNA: TGTGCCAGCAGCCGTTCAGGGAGTGGAGGGTCATACGAGCAGTACTTC.

The rearrangement links TRBV15 to TRBJ1-2, with 8 bases fitting TRBD1. V lost 5 bases, J lost 4 bases, and 6 bases stayed unmatched. Germline V gene lookup returns CDR1 LNHNV and CDR2 YYDKDF (reference sequence). CDR3 length: 14 residues. For the CDR3, the DNA is TGTGCCACCAGCGCAGGGGGCGGTGGCTATGGCTACACCTTC. Amino acids: CATSAGGGGYGYTF.

This clone was observed many times. This chain uses TRBV6-4 with TRBJ2-2; the match to TRBD2 covers 11 bases. The trim removed 6 bases at V and 4 bases at J, leaving 1 base unmatched. The CDR3 has 14 residues. CDR1 is MRHNA and CDR2 is SNTAGT in the germline V gene. The CDR3 loop is CASRLAGATGELFF. Here the CDR3 DNA reads TGTGCCAGCAGACTAGCGGGGGCCACCGGGGAGCTGTTTTTT.

The rearrangement uses TRBV28 and TRBJ2-1; the D is unclear. Germline V CDR1 and CDR2: MDHEN, SYDVKM. The CDR3 spans 15 residues. Trimming removed 7 bases at V and 4 bases at J, with 17 bases between. CDR3 region: CASTTRSPSYNEQFF. As DNA, the CDR3 is TGTGCCAGCACCACTCGGTCACCCTCTTACAATGAGCAGTTCTTC.